One and the same sample provided the 9 T cell receptor beta chains below, sequenced in a study of cytotoxic CD8 clonotypes in ibrutinib-treated CLL. Clones were read by immunoSEQ multiplex PCR, and TCRdb kept only the in-frame ones, dropping some. The sample holds around 310,000 clones, roughly 85% seen once. This specimen was PBMCs, taken before ibrutinib treatment. Receptors originate from a human donor with chronic lymphocytic leukemia.

This chain uses TRBV18 with TRBJ1-2; perhaps TRBD1 as D (5 bases). With 2 bases removed from V and 0 bases from J, the gap between germline ends came to 13 bases. Germline V CDR1 and CDR2: KGHSH, LQKENI. The CDR3 sequence is 16 residues long. CDR3 loop: CASSPAGTVTNYGYTF. CDR3 sequence (DNA): TGTGCCAGCTCACCAGCGGGGACGGTAACTAACTATGGCTACACCTTC.

The chain is built from TRBV9 and TRBJ1-2; 9 bases align to TRBD1. This CDR3 has 14 amino acids. Germline CDR1 SGDLS, CDR2 YYNGEE. Germline trimming cut 4 bases from V and 8 bases from J; bases unmatched to any gene: 9. The chain's CDR3 is CASSQPGQGFGYTF. The CDR3, as DNA: TGTGCCAGCAGCCAACCGGGACAGGGTTTCGGCTACACCTTC.

The chain employs TRBV11-3 and TRBJ1-1; tentatively, D is TRBD1 (6 bases). The CDR3 is made up of 14 amino acids. Looked up from germline, CDR1 is SGHNT and CDR2 is YENEEA. Trimming shortened V by 5 bases and J by 1 base, and 11 bases separated the two germline ends. In DNA form, the CDR3 reads TGTGCCAGCAGCAAACAGACAGGGAACACTGAAGCTTTCTTT. Amino acid sequence: CASSKQTGNTEAFF.

This chain links TRBV27 with TRBJ1-5; perhaps TRBD1 as D (5 bases). The CDR3 is 12 residues long. CDR1 is MNHEY and CDR2 is SMNVEV in the germline V gene (reference sequence). V lost 8 bases and J 5 bases, leaving 10 bases between the germline ends. CDR3 region: CASGGGYQPQHF. The CDR3 DNA follows: TGTGCCAGCGGGGGAGGTTATCAGCCCCAGCATTTT.

As regards this clone: Its ends do not fully match the called genes, so a read error is possible. The rearrangement joins TRBV10-3 to TRBJ2-2; 7 bases fit TRBD1. The CDR3 runs 13 residues. The V gene's germline CDR1 is ENHRY and CDR2 SYGVKD. The CDR3 sequence is CALRTGDTGELFF. The DNA of the CDR3 is TGTGCCCTCAGGACAGGCGACACCGGGGAGCTGTTTTTT.

V and J are TRBV29-1 and TRBJ2-7; 9 bases map to TRBD1. The ends lost 0 bases at V and 5 bases at J; junction bases unmatched: 8. Germline-derived CDR1 and CDR2 are SQVTM and ANQGSEA. There are 15 residues in the CDR3. CDR3 sequence (DNA): TGCAGCGTTGAAGATCGTGGGACAGGGAATGACGAGCAGTACTTC. Translation gives CSVEDRGTGNDEQYF.

The genes are TRBV19 and TRBJ2-3; 10 positions agree with TRBD1. Germline values: CDR1 LNHDA, CDR2 SQIVND (reference sequence). There are 15 residues in the CDR3. J was trimmed by 6 bases and V by 10 bases; bases with no gene match: 13. CDR3 loop: CATNDRQGARDTQYF. As DNA, the CDR3 is TGTGCCACAAACGATCGACAGGGGGCTAGGGATACGCAGTATTTT.

The genes are TRBV2 and TRBJ2-7; TRBD2 is a possible D gene (5 bases). This CDR3 spans 13 amino acids. CDR1 is SNHLY and CDR2 is FYNNEI in the germline V gene. The V gene lost 9 bases and the J gene lost 6 bases, with 18 bases spanning the gap. CDR3 amino acids: CASIGPGKGEQYF. DNA for the CDR3: TGTGCCAGTATAGGGCCGGGAAAGGGCGAGCAGTACTTC.

The rearrangement joins TRBV10-3 to TRBJ1-1; no reliable D call. The CDR3 has 12 residues. Trimming shortened V by 8 bases and J by 2 bases, and 9 bases separated the two germline ends. In germline, CDR1 is ENHRY, CDR2 SYGVKD. DNA for the CDR3: TGTGCCATCGGGCAGATAAACACTGAAGCTTTCTTT. Translation gives CAIGQINTEAFF.